This TCR beta chain derives from a study of radiation and T cells in renal cell carcinoma. Study conclusions and caveats: Top tumor clonotypes rose in blood 2 weeks post-radiation, then contracted. Baseline intratumoral clonotype presence is unknown without pretreatment biopsies.

Time point in this sample: blood 4 weeks post-SBRT, at nephrectomy. Treatment given: 15 Gy SBRT to primary tumor, nephrectomy 4 weeks later. Nephrectomy followed 15 Gy stereotactic body radiation by 4 weeks. The patient's renal cell carcinoma had clear cell pathology. By proportion, this clone is medium-sized. Its target is unknown. This CDR3 comprises 14 residues. V lost 3 bases and J lost 4, with 12 bases in between. Germline CDR1 MNHNY, CDR2 SVGAGI (reference sequence). Profiling relied on immunoSEQ multiplex PCR, and the TCRdb table lists in-frame clones only, not all of them. The sample records about 77,000 clones, roughly 83% being singletons.

The genes are TRBV6-6 and TRBJ1-2, with D perhaps matching TRBD1 (6 bases). This specimen consisted of blood, obtained from a patient whose treatment included radiotherapy and nephrectomy. This sequence was found in a woman aged 55-69 years with renal cell carcinoma. The CDR3 coding sequence is TGTGCCAGCAGTTATACAGGGACGGGCTATGGCTACACCTTC. This translates into CASSYTGTGYGYTF.